This TCR beta chain derives from a study of blood T cell repertoires in COVID-19. The CDR3 runs 14 residues. Trimming cost V 0 bases and J 6 bases, with 9 bases left between them. Germline loops: CDR1 SGHKS, CDR2 YYEKEE (reference sequence). Assay used: immunoSEQ multiplex PCR; TCRdb lists only in-frame clones, some missing. The data hold about 120,000 clones, with about 90% observed a single time. The sequenced sample consisted of peripheral blood. The clonotype comes from a woman between 55 and 75 years old with COVID-19, enrolled during active disease. The rearrangement links TRBV5-5 to TRBJ1-4, with a tentative D call TRBD1 (6 bases). The CDR3 nucleotides read TGTGCCAGCAGCTTGGTGGGGGCCGATGAAAAACTGTTTTTT. It codes for CASSLVGADEKLFF.